Listed below are T cell receptor beta chains from one sample, sequenced in a study of T cell changes during pregnancy in multiple sclerosis. The protocol was immunoSEQ multiplex PCR, while the TCRdb copy is restricted to in-frame clones and leaves out a portion. The sample consists of about 57,000 clones, roughly nine tenths of them appearing once. This specimen consisted of CD4+ T cells from peripheral blood mononuclear cells, obtained in the third trimester of pregnancy. These receptors all come from a female donor with multiple sclerosis, enrolled in a pregnancy study. Both conserved end residues are part of each CDR3. The D gene is left open where the match is weak. Clone size is not always given. Where it is, it says once, few, many or a class for expanded clones.

CAWGTAASKVQGRHLHF | TGTGCCTGGGGGACAGCGGCGAGTAAGGTACAGGGACGTCACCTCCACTTT | TRBD1 | TRBV30 | - | TRBJ1-6
CASSHYGQKGEAFF | TGTGCCAGCAGCCACTACGGACAGAAAGGGGAAGCTTTCTTT | - | TRBV14 | - | TRBJ1-1
CASKSGQGGGYTF | TGTGCCAGCAAATCAGGACAGGGGGGCGGCTACACCTTC | TRBD1 | TRBV6-5 | - | TRBJ1-2
CASRGGPSTEAFF | TGTGCCAGCAGGGGGGGTCCGTCCACTGAAGCTTTCTTT | - | TRBV6-5 | - | TRBJ1-1
CASGLGQGPQYF | TGTGCTAGTGGTTTGGGACAGGGCCCCCAGTACTTC | TRBD1 | TRBV12-5 | - | TRBJ2-5
CASSPRATYQETQYF | TGTGCCAGCTCACCCCGCGCAACTTACCAAGAGACCCAGTACTTC | - | TRBV18 | - | TRBJ2-5
CASSSQGKETQYF | TGTGCCAGTAGTTCACAGGGGAAGGAGACCCAGTACTTC | TRBD1 | TRBV19 | - | TRBJ2-5
CASSRQSEAFF | TGTGCCAGCAGCAGACAGTCTGAAGCTTTCTTT | - | TRBV25-1 | - | TRBJ1-1
CASSYSILADGYTF | TGTGCCAGCAGTTACTCTATTCTTGCGGATGGCTACACCTTC | - | TRBV6-5 | - | TRBJ1-2
CASSQEGRGSGNTIYF | TGCGCCAGCAGCCAAGAAGGGAGGGGCTCTGGAAACACCATATATTTT | - | TRBV4-1 | - | TRBJ1-3
CASSPWTGGSYEQYF | TGTGCCAGCAGCCCCTGGACAGGGGGATCCTACGAGCAGTACTTC | TRBD1 | TRBV14 | - | TRBJ2-7
CASGVEFEKLFF | TGTGCCAGCGGCGTGGAGTTTGAAAAACTGTTTTTT | - | TRBV2 | - | TRBJ1-4
CASSLLGDYGYTF | TGTGCCAGCAGCTTACTAGGGGACTATGGCTACACCTTC | - | TRBV7-2 | - | TRBJ1-2
CAWSRQVNEQYF | TGTGCCTGGAGTAGACAGGTAAACGAGCAGTACTTC | - | TRBV30 | - | TRBJ2-7
CASRWDLGQGKTGNTIYF | TGTGCCAGTAGATGGGACTTGGGACAGGGGAAGACTGGAAACACCATATATTTT | TRBD1 | TRBV19 | - | TRBJ1-3
CATSRDPPGGPGYTQYF | TGTGCCACCAGCAGAGATCCCCCGGGAGGGCCTGGGTATACGCAGTATTTT | TRBD2 | TRBV15 | - | TRBJ2-3
CASSVSDRVDYGYTF | TGTGCCAGCAGCGTATCGGACAGGGTAGACTATGGCTACACCTTC | TRBD1 | TRBV9 | - | TRBJ1-2
CASSIHRGTYEQYF | TGTGCCAGCAGTATACACAGGGGTACCTACGAGCAGTACTTC | TRBD1 | TRBV6-1 | once | TRBJ2-7
CASLGLAGVDEQFF | TGTGCCAGCCTAGGACTAGCGGGAGTAGACGAGCAGTTCTTC | TRBD2 | TRBV18 | - | TRBJ2-1
CAWNIAGEETQYF | TGTGCCTGGAACATAGCGGGGGAAGAGACCCAGTACTTC | TRBD2 | TRBV30 | - | TRBJ2-5
CASSPMGGNRLSGANVLTF | TGTGCCAGCAGCCCGATGGGCGGGAACCGGCTCTCTGGGGCCAACGTCCTGACTTTC | - | TRBV7-9 | - | TRBJ2-6
CASSLPGLADLNEQFF | TGTGCCAGCAGCCTCCCGGGACTAGCGGACTTAAATGAGCAGTTCTTC | TRBD2 | TRBV14 | - | TRBJ2-1
CASSSGQPNSPLHF | TGCGCCAGCAGCTCTGGACAGCCAAATTCACCCCTCCACTTT | - | TRBV5-1 | - | TRBJ1-6
CASSPRTGDEQYF | TGTGCCAGCTCACCCCGGACAGGGGACGAGCAGTACTTC | TRBD1 | TRBV18 | - | TRBJ2-7
CASSDGTGRTEAFF | TGTGCCAGCAGTGACGGGACAGGGAGGACTGAAGCTTTCTTT | TRBD1 | TRBV6-5 | few | TRBJ1-1
CASSLFRGQETQYF | TGTGCCAGCAGCTTGTTCAGGGGACAAGAGACCCAGTACTTC | - | TRBV5-4 | once | TRBJ2-5
CASSLEAGVGTGELFF | TGTGCCAGCAGCTTAGAAGCGGGGGTTGGCACCGGGGAGCTGTTTTTT | TRBD2 | TRBV7-2 | - | TRBJ2-2
CASSLKLSTEAFF | TGTGCCAGCAGTCTAAAATTATCCACTGAAGCTTTCTTT | - | TRBV5-6 | - | TRBJ1-1
CASGSGLPPETQYF | TGTGCTAGTGGTTCGGGACTCCCCCCGGAGACCCAGTACTTC | - | TRBV12-5 | - | TRBJ2-5
CASSFLAGGLSNEQFF | TGTGCCAGCAGCTTCCTAGCGGGGGGGCTTTCCAATGAGCAGTTCTTC | TRBD2 | TRBV7-2 | once | TRBJ2-1
CSVVQDSPEAFF | TGCAGCGTTGTTCAGGACAGCCCTGAAGCTTTCTTT | - | TRBV29-1 | - | TRBJ1-1
CASIRTGAASPLHF | TGTGCCAGCATTCGGACAGGGGCGGCTTCACCCCTCCACTTT | TRBD1 | TRBV6-1 | - | TRBJ1-6
CASSEDRSQPQHF | TGTGCCAGCAGCGAGGACAGGAGTCAGCCCCAGCATTTT | TRBD1 | TRBV27 | - | TRBJ1-5
CASIGGSFDTQYF | TGTGCCAGCATAGGCGGGAGTTTTGATACGCAGTATTTT | TRBD2 | TRBV6-6 | - | TRBJ2-3
CASSPRGMDGRKSKPLHF | TGTGCCAGCTCACCACGCGGGATGGACGGGCGTAAATCTAAACCCCTCCACTTT | - | TRBV18 | - | TRBJ1-6
CASSWQGQGVHTEAFF | TGCGCCAGCAGCTGGCAGGGTCAGGGGGTCCACACTGAAGCTTTCTTT | TRBD1 | TRBV5-1 | - | TRBJ1-1
CASSLGPGYGYTF | TGTGCCAGCAGCTTGGGGCCCGGCTATGGCTACACCTTC | - | TRBV7-2 | - | TRBJ1-2
CASTSWTGETDTQYF | TGTGCCAGCACTAGTTGGACAGGGGAGACAGATACGCAGTATTTT | TRBD1 | TRBV4-2 | - | TRBJ2-3
CASSQVPGLAGGPTKTQYF | TGTGCCAGCAGCCAAGTTCCGGGACTAGCGGGAGGGCCCACGAAGACCCAGTACTTC | TRBD2 | TRBV4-2 | - | TRBJ2-5
CASSSFIGGVTYEQYF | TGTGCCAGCAGCTCCTTTATCGGGGGAGTAACCTACGAGCAGTACTTC | - | TRBV7-8 | once | TRBJ2-7
CASSLFESLTDTQYF | TGCGCCAGCAGCCTATTTGAATCGCTTACTGATACGCAGTATTTT | - | TRBV4-1 | - | TRBJ2-3
CASSYRGPTEAFF | TGTGCCAGCAGTTACAGGGGGCCAACTGAAGCTTTCTTT | TRBD1 | TRBV6-6 | - | TRBJ1-1
CASSLVGGSSPYEQYF | TGTGCCAGCAGCTTAGTAGGAGGGTCTTCGCCGTACGAGCAGTACTTC | - | TRBV7-2 | - | TRBJ2-7
CASSLGGGGGQETQYF | TGTGCCAGCAGCTTGGGGGGCGGCGGGGGCCAGGAGACCCAGTACTTC | - | TRBV7-9 | - | TRBJ2-5
CASSRSRTVGETQYF | TGTGCCAGCAGCCGCAGCCGGACAGTGGGAGAGACCCAGTACTTC | - | TRBV7-9 | - | TRBJ2-5
CAWSGKSTDTQYF | TGTGCCTGGTCAGGGAAGTCCACAGATACGCAGTATTTT | - | TRBV30 | - | TRBJ2-3
CSAETLGNGYTF | TGCAGCGCTGAGACCCTCGGGAATGGCTACACCTTC | - | TRBV29-1 | - | TRBJ1-2
CASSPSWRGGIDEQYF | TGTGCCAGCAGCCCCTCGTGGCGGGGGGGTATCGACGAGCAGTACTTC | TRBD2 | TRBV5-6 | - | TRBJ2-7
CASSLEPPHEQYF | TGTGCCAGCAGCTTAGAGCCACCACACGAGCAGTACTTC | - | TRBV7-9 | - | TRBJ2-7
CASSPFGTGGHEQYF | TGTGCCAGCTCACCCTTCGGGACAGGGGGCCACGAGCAGTACTTC | TRBD1 | TRBV18 | once | TRBJ2-7
CASTSRSNEKLFF | TGTGCCAGTACTAGCCGGAGTAATGAAAAACTGTTTTTT | - | TRBV19 | - | TRBJ1-4
CASSGQTPGTEAFF | TGTGCCAGCAGTGGACAGACCCCTGGCACTGAAGCTTTCTTT | - | TRBV2 | few | TRBJ1-1